Below are 9 T cell receptor beta chains sequenced from a single sample in a study of cytomegalovirus exposure and HLA in healthy donors. 60 Vbeta and 13 Jbeta primers were used in PCR. Using immunoSEQ multiplex PCR, the repertoire was profiled, and TCRdb retains in-frame clones only, with some absent. The sample lists about 140,000 clones; about 80% were seen once. Sequenced sample: PBMCs. These TCRs come from a woman aged 25 to 39 in good health and CMV-seronegative.

This chain uses TRBV5-6 with TRBJ1-3, with a weak D call TRBD1 (6 bases). The CDR3 is 16 amino acids. CDR1 is SGHDT, CDR2 YYEEEE, per germline. Trimming removed 3 bases at V and 0 bases at J, with 13 bases between. CDR3 bases: TGTGCCAGCAGCTCCGACAGGCTTAGCTCTGGAAACACCATATATTTT. This translates into CASSSDRLSSGNTIYF. The whole variable domain, remainder taken from reference TRBV5-6 and TRBJ1-3, is DAGVTQSPTHLIKTRGQQVTLRCSPKSGHDTVSWYQQALGQGPQFIFQYYEEEERQRGNFPDRFSGHQFPNYSSELNVNALLLGDSALYLCASSSDRLSSGNTIYFGEGSWLTVV.

Points on this clone: One end of the junction varies from germline; a read error may be responsible. The chain has TRBV5-4 and TRBJ1-1; D is ambiguous. This CDR3 spans 14 amino acids. Per the germline V gene, CDR1 is SGHNT and CDR2 is YYREEE (reference sequence). CDR3 coding DNA: TGTGCCAGCAGCTTGGTGGGAGGGAACGCTGAAGCTTTCTTT. This gives the protein CASSLVGGNAEAFF. Drawing the rest from reference TRBV5-4 and TRBJ1-1, the complete variable domain is ETGVTQSPTHLIKTRGQQVTLRCSSQSGHNTVSWYQQALGQGPQFIFQYYREEENGRGNFPPRFSGLQFPNYSSELNVNALELDDSALYLCASSLVGGNAEAFFGQGTRLTVV.

This clone has just a few counts. The J gene is TRBJ2-7, the V gene TRBV30; tentatively, D is TRBD2 (6 bases). Trimming took 0 bases from V and 9 from J, leaving 15 bases between them. Looked up from germline, CDR1 is GTSNPN and CDR2 is SVGIG (reference sequence). The CDR3 totals 13 residues. CDR3 amino acids: CAWSVGIQGGQYF. CDR3 bases: TGTGCCTGGAGTGTAGGGATCCAGGGAGGGCAGTACTTC.

V and J are TRBV19 and TRBJ1-2, with 11 nucleotides matching TRBD1. J gave up 4 bases and V 4 bases, and 5 bases lay outside the gene matches. The CDR3 loop spans 15 amino acids. The germline V gene encodes CDR1 LNHDA and CDR2 SQIVND (reference sequence). CDR3 DNA sequence: TGTGCCAGTAGTACGGACAGGGGGCAGGGCTATGGCTACACCTTC. Protein sequence: CASSTDRGQGYGYTF.

V and J are TRBV19 and TRBJ2-5; 9 nucleotides agree with TRBD1. V lost 1 base to trimming and J lost 2 bases; unmatched junction nucleotides: 2. The CDR3 consists of 15 residues. Germline CDR1 reads LNHDA; CDR2 reads SQIVND (reference sequence). This chain's CDR3 is CASSIAGTGQETQYF. The CDR3 bases are TGTGCCAGTAGTATAGCAGGGACAGGGCAAGAGACCCAGTACTTC.

The rearrangement joins TRBV25-1 to TRBJ1-3, with D perhaps matching TRBD1 (5 bases). V was trimmed by 3 bases and J by 0 bases, leaving 15 bases between them. Germline V gene sequence: CDR1 MGHDK, CDR2 SYGVNS. The CDR3 contains 17 residues. CDR3 loop: CASSDYVAGPSGNTIYF. The DNA for the CDR3 is TGTGCCAGCAGTGATTATGTGGCAGGGCCCTCTGGAAACACCATATATTTT.

The V and J genes are TRBV30 and TRBJ2-1, with D possibly being TRBD2 (5 bases). The V gene's germline CDR1 is GTSNPN and CDR2 SVGIG (reference sequence). Trimming stripped 0 bases from V and 7 bases from J, with 13 bases between. The CDR3 length is 14 residues. The CDR3 nucleotides are TGTGCCTGGAGTGTAAGTTTTCGGGGAAATGAGCAGTTCTTC. Translation gives CAWSVSFRGNEQFF.

The chain has TRBV10-3 and TRBJ2-5; D is undetermined. The ends were cut back, 10 bases at V and 1 base at J, with 7 bases in the middle. CDR3 length: 11 amino acids. Looked up from germline, CDR1 is ENHRY and CDR2 is SYGVKD. CDR3 residues: CATSFQETQYF. In nucleotides, the CDR3 is TGTGCCACGTCGTTCCAAGAGACCCAGTACTTC.

The chain employs TRBV2 and TRBJ1-1, with 8 bases aligning to TRBD1. Germline loops: CDR1 SNHLY, CDR2 FYNNEI. V was clipped by 8 bases and J by 4 bases; unmatched bases: 6. CDR3 length: 13 residues. The CDR3 spells CASVRGLVTEAFF. In nucleotides, the CDR3 is TGTGCCAGCGTCAGGGGGCTCGTCACTGAAGCTTTCTTT.